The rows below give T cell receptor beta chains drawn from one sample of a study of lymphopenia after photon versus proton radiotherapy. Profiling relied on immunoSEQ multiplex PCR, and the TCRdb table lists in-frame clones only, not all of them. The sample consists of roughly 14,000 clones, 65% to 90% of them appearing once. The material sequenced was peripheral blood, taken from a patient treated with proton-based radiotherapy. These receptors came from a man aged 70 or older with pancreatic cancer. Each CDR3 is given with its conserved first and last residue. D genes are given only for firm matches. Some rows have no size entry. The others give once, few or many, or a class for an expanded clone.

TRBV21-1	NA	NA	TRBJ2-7	TGTGCCAGCAGATTATCCACCAGCAACGAGCAGTACTTC	CASRLSTSNEQYF
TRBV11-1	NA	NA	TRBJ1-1	TGTGCCAGCAGCTTCGATTTAGGTCCGGGGCCGCCCCCTGAAGCTTTCTTT	CASSFDLGPGPPPEAFF
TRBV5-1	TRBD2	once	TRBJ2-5	TGCGCCAGCAGCTTACTAGCGGGGGGCCAAGAGACCCAGTACTTC	CASSLLAGGQETQYF
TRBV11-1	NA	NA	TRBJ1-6	TGTGCCAGCAGCCGGGGTGTGGGTAATTCACCCCTCCACTTT	CASSRGVGNSPLHF
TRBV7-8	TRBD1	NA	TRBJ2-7	TGTGCCAGCAGCGAGACAGGGGGCAGCGCCTACGAGCAGTACTTC	CASSETGGSAYEQYF
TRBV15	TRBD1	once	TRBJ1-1	TGTGCCACCAGCAGACAGACAGGGGTAGAGGTTCGGGCTTTCTTT	CATSRQTGVEVRAFF
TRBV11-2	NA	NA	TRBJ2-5	TGTGCCAGCAGCTTCAGTCCCCCCACACAGCAAGAGACCCAGTACTTC	CASSFSPPTQQETQYF
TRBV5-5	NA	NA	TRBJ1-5	TGTGCCAGCCGGGAGAGGACAGACTTAAATCAGCCCCAGCATTTT	CASRERTDLNQPQHF
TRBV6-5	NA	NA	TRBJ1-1	TGTGCCAGCAGTCAGGGACCTGAAGCTTTCTTT	CASSQGPEAFF
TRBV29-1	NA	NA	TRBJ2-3	TGCAGCGCAGATTCAGCCCCAGGGGCGGATACGCAGTATTTT	CSADSAPGADTQYF
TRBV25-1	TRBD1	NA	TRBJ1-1	TGTGCCAGCAGTGGGTCGACAGGGGGCGCGACTGCTTTCTTT	CASSGSTGGATAFF
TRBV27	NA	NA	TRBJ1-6	TGTGCCAGCAGTTTCCAAGTCCTGAGTAATTCACCCCTCCACTTT	CASSFQVLSNSPLHF
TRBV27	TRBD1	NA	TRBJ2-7	TGTGCCAGCAGTCTAAAGACAGGGTGGACCTACGAGCAGTACTTC	CASSLKTGWTYEQYF
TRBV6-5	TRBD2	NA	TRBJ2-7	TGTGCCAGCAGTAGCGGGAGAACCCCATCCTACGAGCAGTACTTC	CASSSGRTPSYEQYF
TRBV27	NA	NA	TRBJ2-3	TGTGCCAGCAGTTTAAATCTAGTCGCCACAGATACGCAGTATTTT	CASSLNLVATDTQYF
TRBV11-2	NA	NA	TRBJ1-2	TGTGCCAGCAGCTTAGATCGGGCAGGGAACTATGGCTACACCTTC	CASSLDRAGNYGYTF
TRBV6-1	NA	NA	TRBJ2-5	TGTGCCAGCAGTGAAGGGAGCAGGGGAAGAAGCGGAGAGACCCAGTACTTC	CASSEGSRGRSGETQYF
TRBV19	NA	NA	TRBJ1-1	TGTGCCAGTAGCCTCATGGGGCTGAACACTGAAGCTTTCTTT	CASSLMGLNTEAFF
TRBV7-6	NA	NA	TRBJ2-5	TGTGCCAGCAGCTCGTGGCCGAAAGACACATCCTTAGTAGAGACCCAGTACTTC	CASSSWPKDTSLVETQYF
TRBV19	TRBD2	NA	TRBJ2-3	TGTGCCAGTAGTATATCACGGGGGGCAGATACGCAGTATTTT	CASSISRGADTQYF
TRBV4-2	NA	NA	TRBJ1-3	TGTGCCAGCAGTCCCATTTACGCAGGAAACTCTGGAAACACCATATATTTT	CASSPIYAGNSGNTIYF
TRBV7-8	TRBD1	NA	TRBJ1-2	TGTGCCAGCACCCGTCAGGGGACAGGGCACTATGGCTACACCTTC	CASTRQGTGHYGYTF
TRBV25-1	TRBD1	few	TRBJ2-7	TGTGCCAGCAGTGAATCCGGCAGGGGGTACGAGCAGTACTTC	CASSESGRGYEQYF
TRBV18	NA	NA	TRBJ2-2	TGTGCCAGCTCATCGGGCCCGGGGACCGGGGAGCTGTTTTTT	CASSSGPGTGELFF
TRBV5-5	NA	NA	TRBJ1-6	TGTGCCAGCAGCTTGGATTGGGCCAGCGGTAGGGATTCACCCCTCCACTTT	CASSLDWASGRDSPLHF
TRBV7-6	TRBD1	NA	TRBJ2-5	TGTGCCAGCAGCTTGGGACAGGGGAAATTCGAGACCCAGTACTTC	CASSLGQGKFETQYF
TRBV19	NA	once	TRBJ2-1	TGTGCCAGTAGTATAATCGGTGAGCAGTTCTTC	CASSIIGEQFF
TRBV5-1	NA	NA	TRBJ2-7	TGCGCCAGCAGCTTGGACAGGTCCGCCTACGAGCAGTACTTC	CASSLDRSAYEQYF
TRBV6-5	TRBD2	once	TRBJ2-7	TGTGCCAGTCCCTGGTGGGAGGGCCAAGACGAGCAGTACTTC	CASPWWEGQDEQYF
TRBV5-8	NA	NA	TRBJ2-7	TGTGCCAGCAGCTTGCGAGGGGCTGGACTCTACGAGCAGTACTTC	CASSLRGAGLYEQYF
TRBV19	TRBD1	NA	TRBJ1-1	TGTGCCAGTAGTCTAGGGGGCGCGGGCACTGAAGCTTTCTTT	CASSLGGAGTEAFF
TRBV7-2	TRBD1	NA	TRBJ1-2	TGTGCCAGCAGCTTAACACGGACAGGACGGGGCTACACCTTC	CASSLTRTGRGYTF
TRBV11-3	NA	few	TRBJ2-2	TGTGCCAGCAACTGGAACACCGGGGAGCTGTTTTTT	CASNWNTGELFF
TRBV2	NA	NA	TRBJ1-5	TGTGCCAGCAGGGAAAATAGCAATCAGCCCCAGCATTTT	CASRENSNQPQHF
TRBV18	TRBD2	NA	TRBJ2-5	TGTGCCAGCTCACCAATAAGGACTAGCGGGGTAGAGACCCAGTACTTC	CASSPIRTSGVETQYF
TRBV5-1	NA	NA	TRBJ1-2	TGCGCCAGCAGCTTGGGGGAGCTGAATAATGGCTACACCTTC	CASSLGELNNGYTF
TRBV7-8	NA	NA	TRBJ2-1	TGTGCCAGCAGCTTAGCCCGGGACTTAAACAATGAGCAGTTCTTC	CASSLARDLNNEQFF
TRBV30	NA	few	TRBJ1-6	TGTGCCGTATTTACAGGAACGTATTCACCCCTCCACTTT	CAVFTGTYSPLHF
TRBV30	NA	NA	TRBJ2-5	TGTGCCTGGAGTGTACCCCCCCGAGAGACCCAGTACTTC	CAWSVPPRETQYF
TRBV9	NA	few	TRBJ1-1	TGTGCCAGCAGGAGGACGGACACTCCGAACACTGAAGCTTTCTTT	CASRRTDTPNTEAFF
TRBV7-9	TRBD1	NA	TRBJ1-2	TGTGCCAGCAGCTCCCCACAGGGGGGCTACACCTTC	CASSSPQGGYTF
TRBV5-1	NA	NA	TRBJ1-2	TGCGCCAGCAGCTTGGATGGGGACCGCTATGGCTACACCTTC	CASSLDGDRYGYTF
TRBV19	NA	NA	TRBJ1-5	TGTGCCACGGAAACAGGGCGGCCCGGGCCCCAGCATTTT	CATETGRPGPQHF
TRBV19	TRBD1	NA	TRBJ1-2	TGTGCCAGTAGTATCCGGGACAGTAACTATGGCTACACCTTC	CASSIRDSNYGYTF
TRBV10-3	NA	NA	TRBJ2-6	TGTGCCATCAGTGAGACAGGGACTGGGGCCAACGTCCTGACTTTC	CAISETGTGANVLTF
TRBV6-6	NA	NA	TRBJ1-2	TGTGCCAGCAGTCCGCCGGGTGGGGGCTACACCTTC	CASSPPGGGYTF
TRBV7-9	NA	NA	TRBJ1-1	TGTGCCAGCAGCTTAGAAGGAGGGACTGAAGCTTTCTTT	CASSLEGGTEAFF
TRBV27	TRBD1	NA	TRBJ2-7	TGTGCCAGCAGACGTAGGGGGCTACTTGACTCCTCGAAGCAGTACTTC	CASRRRGLLDSSKQYF
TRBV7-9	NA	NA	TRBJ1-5	TGTGCCAGCGGGCAGGATAATCAGCCCCAGCATTTT	CASGQDNQPQHF
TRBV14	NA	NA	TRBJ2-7	TGTGCCAGCAGCCATTCAAGCTGGACAGCGCTCGCCCCTTTCGCGTTC	CASSHSSWTALAPFAF
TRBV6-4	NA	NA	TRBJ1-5	TGTGCCAGCAGTGTTGGAGGGAATCAGCCCCAGCATTTT	CASSVGGNQPQHF
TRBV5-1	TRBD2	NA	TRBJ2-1	TGCGCCAGCAGCTTGATAGGACTAGCGGGGGAAAGGAATGAGCAGTTCTTC	CASSLIGLAGERNEQFF
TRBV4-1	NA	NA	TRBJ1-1	TGCGCCAGCAGCCAAGATGGCCAGGGTCTTAGAGCGGAGGGTGAAGCTTTCTTT	CASSQDGQGLRAEGEAFF
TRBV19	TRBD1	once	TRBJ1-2	TGTGCCAGTAGTATAGACAGGGGGACCTATGGCTACACCTTC	CASSIDRGTYGYTF
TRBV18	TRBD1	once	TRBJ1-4	TGTGCCAGCTCACCCCGGGACAGGGATGAAAAACTGTTTTTT	CASSPRDRDEKLFF
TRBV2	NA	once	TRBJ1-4	TGTGCCAGCAGTCGGGGACCGGAAAAACTGTTTTTT	CASSRGPEKLFF
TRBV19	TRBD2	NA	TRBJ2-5	TGTGCCAGTAGTCCCCTCACAGCGGGGGGGCCGGAGACCCAGTACTTC	CASSPLTAGGPETQYF
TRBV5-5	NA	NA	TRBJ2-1	TGTGCCAGCAGCTTGAGCCTAGCTTTCTACAATGAGCAGTTCTTC	CASSLSLAFYNEQFF